The present entry profiles one TCR beta chain with its context. The data were produced by immunoSEQ multiplex PCR, yet TCRdb's version contains in-frame clones alone and is incomplete. The sample contains roughly 30,000 clones, around nine tenths of which appear only once. Per the germline V gene, CDR1 is LNHDA and CDR2 is SQIVND (reference sequence). The ends were cut back, 5 bases at V and 0 bases at J, with 19 bases in the middle. This CDR3 region has 17 residues. The data stem from a study of T cell changes during pregnancy in multiple sclerosis. This clonotype originated in a female donor in good health, enrolled as a control in a pregnancy study. The sequences come from CD4+ T cells from peripheral blood mononuclear cells, collected in the first trimester of pregnancy. The chain is built from TRBV19 and TRBJ1-2; D is perhaps TRBD1 (5 bases). DNA of the CDR3: TGTGCCAGTAGTTCATTTGACAGTTCTGGGTCTAACTATGGCTACACCTTC. Amino acids: CASSSFDSSGSNYGYTF. Drawing the rest from reference TRBV19 and TRBJ1-2, the complete variable domain is DGGITQSPKYLFRKEGQNVTLSCEQNLNHDAMYWYRQDPGQGLRLIYYSQIVNDFQKGDIAEGYSVSREKKESFPLTVTSAQKNPTAFYLCASSSFDSSGSNYGYTFGSGTRLTVV.